This T cell receptor (beta chain) was sequenced in a study of human T cells and chemical hapten exposure. This clonotype was found a few times. MiXCR, applied by TCRdb to the RACE reads, yields one record per CDR3 protein. The sample lists about 350,000 distinct CDR3 sequences, 4.5% to 5.5% seen once, with around 8% in the top ten. As to time point: pre-sensitization, week 0. Treatment of the sample: therapeutic diphenylcyclopropenone sensitization with weekly scalp DPC. CDR1 and CDR2 (germline): MGHRA, YSYEKL. Trimming left V 3 bases short and J 6 bases short, with 11 bases between. This CDR3 contains 14 residues.

This sequence originates from a woman aged 18-35 years with alopecia areata. Some clones in this sample may be carry-over from other donors' samples. The rearrangement joins TRBV4-1 to TRBJ2-2; D perhaps matches TRBD1 (5 bases). This sample comprised whole blood, obtained in connection with sensitization to the hapten diphenylcyclopropenone (DPC). The chain's CDR3 is CASSQQGYAGELFF. The CDR3, as DNA: TGCGCCAGCAGCCAGCAGGGATATGCCGGGGAGCTGTTTTTT.